The 9 T cell receptor beta chains reported below all come from one sample, sequenced in a study of blood T cell repertoires in COVID-19. The table came from immunoSEQ multiplex PCR; TCRdb's copy has only in-frame clones and leaves some out. The repertoire holds approximately 250,000 clones, with about 83% as singletons. What was sequenced was peripheral blood. Receptors originate from a man in his fifties with acute or convalescent COVID-19.

This chain connects TRBV11-2 to TRBJ2-7; TRBD2 is a possible D gene (6 bases). Germline values: CDR1 SGHAT, CDR2 FQNNGV. The germline V and J ends were trimmed by 5 bases and 0 bases, with 11 bases remaining between them. The CDR3 has 14 amino acids. CDR3 DNA: TGTGCCAGCAGCCCCTGGACTAACTCCTACGAGCAGTACTTC. It translates to CASSPWTNSYEQYF.

This clone was picked up one time. V usage is TRBV2 and J usage is TRBJ2-6; weak D call: TRBD1 (5 bases). The length of the CDR3 is 15 residues. Germline values: CDR1 SNHLY, CDR2 FYNNEI. With 3 bases removed from V and 2 bases from J, the gap between germline ends came to 8 bases. This chain's CDR3 is CASSEPRAGANVLTF. The CDR3 bases are TGTGCCAGCAGTGAGCCCAGGGCTGGGGCCAACGTCCTGACTTTC.

The rearrangement links TRBV7-9 to TRBJ2-1, with TRBD2 matching 7 bases. Germline CDR1 is SEHNR and CDR2 is FQNEAQ (reference sequence). This CDR3 is built from 14 residues. V shed 5 bases, J shed 5 bases, and the junction held 6 bases outside the gene matches. This CDR3 reads CASSLRLADNEQFF. The CDR3 DNA follows: TGTGCCAGCAGCCTCAGACTAGCCGACAATGAGCAGTTCTTC. The whole variable domain, filled in from reference TRBV7-9 and TRBJ2-1, reads DTGVSQNPRHKITKRGQNVTFRCDPISEHNRLYWYRQTLGQGPEFLTYFQNEAQLEKSRLLSDRFSAERPKGSFSTLEIQRTEQGDSAMYLCASSLRLADNEQFFGPGTRLTVL.

This sequence joins TRBV6-5 and TRBJ1-5; TRBD1 is a possible D gene (5 bases). With 5 bases removed from V and 0 bases from J, the gap between germline ends came to 8 bases. The CDR3 totals 14 residues. Germline values: CDR1 MNHEY, CDR2 SVGAGI. The CDR3 DNA is TGTGCCAGCAGTCCGACAGATAGCAATCAGCCCCAGCATTTT. Translation gives CASSPTDSNQPQHF.

CDR3 region: CACGDAGGKGYTF. The CDR3 bases are TGCGCCTGCGGAGATGCAGGGGGCAAAGGCTACACCTTC. This chain connects TRBV10-2 to TRBJ1-2; 8 bases are shared with TRBD1. This CDR3 spans 13 amino acids. The V and J ends lost 11 bases and 8 bases, in that order; junction bases with no gene match: 13. CDR1 is WSHSY and CDR2 is SAAADI in the germline V gene.

The sample holds a few counts of this clone. The chain joins TRBV6-6 to TRBJ2-1, with TRBD1 matching 9 bases. The CDR3 is 14 amino acids. Germline values: CDR1 MNHNY, CDR2 SVGAGI (reference sequence). V gave up 7 bases and J gave up 6 bases; unmatched junction bases: 7. The CDR3 coding sequence is TGTGCCAGCATGGACAGGGGTTTCTCCAATGAGCAGTTCTTC. Translating it yields CASMDRGFSNEQFF.

The chain is built from TRBV30 and TRBJ1-4; possibly TRBD1 for D (6 bases). V gave up 2 bases and J gave up 8 bases, with 21 bases separating them. CDR3 size: 16 residues. The germline V gene encodes CDR1 GTSNPN and CDR2 SVGIG (reference sequence). The CDR3: CAWSKRFGTTPEKLFF. CDR3 bases: TGTGCCTGGAGTAAACGGTTCGGGACAACCCCCGAAAAACTGTTTTTT.

This chain connects TRBV5-1 to TRBJ1-1; 9 nucleotides match TRBD1. Losses at the gene ends were 2 bases for V and 4 bases for J; bases not matched to a gene: 3. The CDR3 spans 14 residues. CDR1 SGHRS and CDR2 YFSETQ come from the germline V gene. As DNA, the CDR3 is TGCGCCAGCAGCTTAAGGGACAGGGCCACTGAAGCTTTCTTT. It codes for CASSLRDRATEAFF.

This clone came up a few times. The rearrangement links TRBV6-5 to TRBJ1-3; 7 bases are shared with TRBD1. J lost 8 bases, V lost 8 bases, and 12 bases had no gene match. This CDR3 is built from 14 residues. Germline V gene lookup returns CDR1 MNHEY and CDR2 SVGAGI. The CDR3 spells CASSKDRVIYTIYF. For the CDR3, the DNA is TGTGCCAGCTCCAAAGACAGGGTGATTTACACCATATATTTT.